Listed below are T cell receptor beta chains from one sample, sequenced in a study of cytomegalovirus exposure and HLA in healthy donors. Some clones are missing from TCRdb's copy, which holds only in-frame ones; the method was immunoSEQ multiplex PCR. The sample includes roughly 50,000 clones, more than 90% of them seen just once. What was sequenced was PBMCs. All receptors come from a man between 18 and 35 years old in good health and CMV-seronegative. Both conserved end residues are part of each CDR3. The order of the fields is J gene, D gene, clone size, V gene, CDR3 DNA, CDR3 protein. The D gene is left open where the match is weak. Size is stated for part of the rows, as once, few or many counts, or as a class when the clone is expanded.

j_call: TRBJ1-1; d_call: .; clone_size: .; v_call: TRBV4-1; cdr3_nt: TGCGCCAGCAGCCATGTCAGGGACACTGAAGCTTTCTTT; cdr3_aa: CASSHVRDTEAFF
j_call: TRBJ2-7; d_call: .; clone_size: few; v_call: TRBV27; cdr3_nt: TGTGCCAGCAGTCTTACCGGGACTGCCCACGAGCAGTACTTC; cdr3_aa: CASSLTGTAHEQYF
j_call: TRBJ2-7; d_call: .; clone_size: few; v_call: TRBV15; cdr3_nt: TGTGCCACCAGCAGAGATAAGCCAGGGCGTTACGAGCAGTACTTC; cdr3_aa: CATSRDKPGRYEQYF
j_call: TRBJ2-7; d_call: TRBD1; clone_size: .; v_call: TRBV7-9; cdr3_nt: TGTGCCAGCAGCTTAACAGGGGGCTACGAGCAGTACTTC; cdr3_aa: CASSLTGGYEQYF
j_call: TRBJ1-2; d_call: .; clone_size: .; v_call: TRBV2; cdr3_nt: TGTGCCAGCAGTGAACAGGGCAACTATGGCTACACCTTC; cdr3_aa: CASSEQGNYGYTF
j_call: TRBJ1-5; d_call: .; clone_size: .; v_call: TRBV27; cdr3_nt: TGTGCCAGCAGTTTAGGAGGACAGAATAGCAATCAGCCCCAGCATTTT; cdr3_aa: CASSLGGQNSNQPQHF
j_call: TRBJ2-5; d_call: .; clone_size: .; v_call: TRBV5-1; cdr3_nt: TGCGCCAGCAGCTTGGGGTCGGGGGTAACAGAGACCCAGTACTTC; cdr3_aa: CASSLGSGVTETQYF
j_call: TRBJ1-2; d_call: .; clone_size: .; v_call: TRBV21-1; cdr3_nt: TGTGCCAGCAGCTTCCGGGACAGGGCTAACTATGGCTACACCTTC; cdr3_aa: CASSFRDRANYGYTF
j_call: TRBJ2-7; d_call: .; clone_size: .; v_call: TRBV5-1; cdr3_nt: TGCGCCAGCAGCCCGGGACTGAACTACGAGCAGTACTTC; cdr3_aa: CASSPGLNYEQYF
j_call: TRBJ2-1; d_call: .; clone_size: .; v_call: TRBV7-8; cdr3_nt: TGTGCCAGCAGCTTGGGACTGCCTCCAGCTAACAATGAGCAGTTCTTC; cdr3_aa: CASSLGLPPANNEQFF
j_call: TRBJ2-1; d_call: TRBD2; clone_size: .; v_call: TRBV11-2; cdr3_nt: TGTGCCAGCAGCACTCCCGGACTAGCGGGAATATCCTACAATGAGCAGTTCTTC; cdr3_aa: CASSTPGLAGISYNEQFF
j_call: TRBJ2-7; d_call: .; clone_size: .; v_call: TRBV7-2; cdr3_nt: TGTGCCAGCAGCCCGAGGCAGGGCTCCTACGAGCAGTACTTC; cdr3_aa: CASSPRQGSYEQYF
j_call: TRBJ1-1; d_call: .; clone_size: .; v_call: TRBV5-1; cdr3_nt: TGCGCCAGCAGCTCCCCAGGCGGGACCCTAAACACTGAAGCTTTCTTT; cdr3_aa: CASSSPGGTLNTEAFF
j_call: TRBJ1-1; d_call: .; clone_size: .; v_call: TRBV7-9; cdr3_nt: TGTGCCAGCAGCTCGGAGGTCGCGGGGACTGAAGCTTTCTTT; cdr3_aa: CASSSEVAGTEAFF
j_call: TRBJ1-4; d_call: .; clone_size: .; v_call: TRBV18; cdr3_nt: TGTGCCAGCTCACCGCAGGACAGTAATGAAAAACTGTTTTTT; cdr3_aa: CASSPQDSNEKLFF
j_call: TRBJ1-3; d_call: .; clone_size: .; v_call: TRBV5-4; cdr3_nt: TGTGCCAGCAGCTTGGTTGGAGGAGCGGACACCATATATTTT; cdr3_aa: CASSLVGGADTIYF
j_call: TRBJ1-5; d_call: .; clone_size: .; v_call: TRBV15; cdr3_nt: TGTGCCACCAGCAGAGATTTACGCCTAGACGGCAATCAGCCCCAGCATTTT; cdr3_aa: CATSRDLRLDGNQPQHF
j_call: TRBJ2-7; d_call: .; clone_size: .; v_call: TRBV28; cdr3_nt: TGTGCCAGCAGTTTTGCAGGTTTCAGCGAGCAGTACTTC; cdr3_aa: CASSFAGFSEQYF
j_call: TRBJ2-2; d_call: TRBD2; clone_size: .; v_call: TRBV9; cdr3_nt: TGTGCCAGCAGCGCCCCCCGTAGGGGAGGGACCGGGGAGCTGTTTTTT; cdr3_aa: CASSAPRRGGTGELFF
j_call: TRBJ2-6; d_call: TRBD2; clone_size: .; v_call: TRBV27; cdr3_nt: TGTGCCAGCAGTCCCCTTCGGGGGGTTCAATCTGGGGCCAACGTCCTGACTTTC; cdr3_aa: CASSPLRGVQSGANVLTF
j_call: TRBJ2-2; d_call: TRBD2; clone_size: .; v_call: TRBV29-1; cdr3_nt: TGCAGCGTTACGGTAGCGGGAGTTGCGGGGGAGCTGTTTTTT; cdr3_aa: CSVTVAGVAGELFF
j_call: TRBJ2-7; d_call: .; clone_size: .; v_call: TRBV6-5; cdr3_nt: TGTGCCAGCAGTTACTTCGGGGATGGGGAGCAGTACTTC; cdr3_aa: CASSYFGDGEQYF
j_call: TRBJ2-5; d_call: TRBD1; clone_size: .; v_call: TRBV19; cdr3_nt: TGTGCCAGTAGTGCCTCGACAGGGTCCCCCCAAGAGACCCAGTACTTC; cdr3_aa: CASSASTGSPQETQYF
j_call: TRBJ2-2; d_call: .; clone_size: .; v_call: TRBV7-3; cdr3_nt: TGTGCCAGCAGCTCCCCTGGGACATCTACTGGCGGGGAGCTGTTTTTT; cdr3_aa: CASSSPGTSTGGELFF
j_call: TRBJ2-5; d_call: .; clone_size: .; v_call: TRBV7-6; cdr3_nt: TGTGCCAGCAGCTTACCGGACAGAGCTGAGACCCAGTACTTC; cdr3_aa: CASSLPDRAETQYF
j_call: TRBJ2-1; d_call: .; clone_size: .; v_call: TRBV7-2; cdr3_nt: TGTGCCAGCAGCTTAGCCAGGGAAGATGAGCAGTTCTTC; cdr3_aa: CASSLAREDEQFF
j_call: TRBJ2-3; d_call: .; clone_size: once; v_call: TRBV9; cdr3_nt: TGTGCCAGCAGCGTAGGGGCTAGCGACACAGATACGCAGTATTTT; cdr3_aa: CASSVGASDTDTQYF
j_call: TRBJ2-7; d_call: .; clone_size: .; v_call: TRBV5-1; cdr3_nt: TGCGCCAGCAGCTTGGGGATCGCGGGCAACGAGCAGTACTTC; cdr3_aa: CASSLGIAGNEQYF
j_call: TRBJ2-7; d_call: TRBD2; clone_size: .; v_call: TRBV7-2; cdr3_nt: TGTGCCAGCAGCTGGGGCGCTAGCGGTGGTAACGAGCAGTACTTC; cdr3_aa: CASSWGASGGNEQYF
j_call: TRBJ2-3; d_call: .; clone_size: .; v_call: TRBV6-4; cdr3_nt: TGTGCCAGCAGTGACTCCGGGAGTAGCACAGATACGCAGTATTTT; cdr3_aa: CASSDSGSSTDTQYF
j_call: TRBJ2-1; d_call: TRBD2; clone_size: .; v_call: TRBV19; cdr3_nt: TGTGCCAGTAGCGGACGACTAGCGGACTCCAATGAGCAGTTCTTC; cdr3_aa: CASSGRLADSNEQFF
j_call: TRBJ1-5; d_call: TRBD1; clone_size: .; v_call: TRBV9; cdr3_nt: TGTGCCAGCAGCGGTACCGGGACAGGGACTCAGCCCCAGCATTTT; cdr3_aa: CASSGTGTGTQPQHF
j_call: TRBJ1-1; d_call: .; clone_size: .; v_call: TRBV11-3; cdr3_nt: TGTGCCAGCAGCTCCTACAGGGAGGGGGACACTGAAGCTTTCTTT; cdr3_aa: CASSSYREGDTEAFF
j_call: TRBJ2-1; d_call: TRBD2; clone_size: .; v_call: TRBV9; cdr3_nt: TGTGCCAGCAGCCCGAGCCCCCGAAGCGGGAGGGCCTATAATGAGCAGTTCTTC; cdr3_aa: CASSPSPRSGRAYNEQFF
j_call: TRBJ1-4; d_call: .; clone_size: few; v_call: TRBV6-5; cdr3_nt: TGTGCCAGCAGTTACTCGCAGGGCGGGGCTGAAAAACTGTTTTTT; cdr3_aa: CASSYSQGGAEKLFF
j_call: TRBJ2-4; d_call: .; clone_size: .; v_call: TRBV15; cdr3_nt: TGTGCCACCAGCAGAGTGGGCCCGGGGTTTCAGTACTTC; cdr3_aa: CATSRVGPGFQYF
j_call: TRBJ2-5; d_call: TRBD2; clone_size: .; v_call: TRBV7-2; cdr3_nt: TGTGCCAGCAGCTTCGGTCGGGCGGGAGCAGGAGAGACCCAGTACTTC; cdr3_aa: CASSFGRAGAGETQYF
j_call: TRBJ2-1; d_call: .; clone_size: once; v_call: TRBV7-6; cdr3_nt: TGTGCCAGCAGTGGTGAGGATGAGCAGTTCTTC; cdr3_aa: CASSGEDEQFF
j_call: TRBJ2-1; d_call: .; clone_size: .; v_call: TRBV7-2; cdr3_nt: TGTGCCAGCAGCTTTTCCGACACGGAGGCCGATGAGCAGTTCTTC; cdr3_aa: CASSFSDTEADEQFF
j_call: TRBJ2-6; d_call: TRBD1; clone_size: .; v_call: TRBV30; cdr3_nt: TGTGCCTGGGCCGGGACAGGGACTGGGGCCAACGTCCTGACTTTC; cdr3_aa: CAWAGTGTGANVLTF
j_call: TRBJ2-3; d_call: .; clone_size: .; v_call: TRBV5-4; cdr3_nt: TGTGCCAGCAGCTTGGGGCCCACAGATACGCAGTATTTT; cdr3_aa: CASSLGPTDTQYF
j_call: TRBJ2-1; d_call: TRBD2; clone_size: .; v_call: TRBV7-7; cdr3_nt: TGTGCTAGCAGCTCGGGGGGTGCGGGATCAGAGCAGTTCTTC; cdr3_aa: CASSSGGAGSEQFF
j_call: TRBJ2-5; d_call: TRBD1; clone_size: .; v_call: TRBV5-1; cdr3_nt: TGCGCCAGCAGTTACAGGGGAGACGGAGAGACCCAGTACTTC; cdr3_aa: CASSYRGDGETQYF
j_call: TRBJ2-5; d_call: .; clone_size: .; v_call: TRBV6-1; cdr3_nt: TGTGCCAGCAACCAGGAGACCCAGTACTTC; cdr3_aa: CASNQETQYF
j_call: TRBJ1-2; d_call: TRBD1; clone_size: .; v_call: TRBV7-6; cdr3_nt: TGTGCCAGCAGCTTGGAACCGTCCGGGACAGGGGGGAATGTCTATGGCTACACCTTC; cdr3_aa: CASSLEPSGTGGNVYGYTF
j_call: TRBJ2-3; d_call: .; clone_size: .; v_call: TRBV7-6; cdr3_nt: TGTGCCAGCAGCTTAGGGGCGTCCTGGCGGGACACAGATACGCAGTATTTT; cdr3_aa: CASSLGASWRDTDTQYF
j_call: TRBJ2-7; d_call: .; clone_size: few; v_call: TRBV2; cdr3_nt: TGTGCCAGCTCCCAATCCTACGAGCAGTACTTC; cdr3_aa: CASSQSYEQYF
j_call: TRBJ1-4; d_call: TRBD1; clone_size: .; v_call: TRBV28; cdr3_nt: TGTGCCAGCAGTTCCCTGACAGGGGTTCCTAATGAAAAACTGTTTTTT; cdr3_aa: CASSSLTGVPNEKLFF
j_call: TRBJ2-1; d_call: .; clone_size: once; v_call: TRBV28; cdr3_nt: TGTGCCAGCAACCGGGATGTGTACAATGAGCAGTTCTTC; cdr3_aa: CASNRDVYNEQFF
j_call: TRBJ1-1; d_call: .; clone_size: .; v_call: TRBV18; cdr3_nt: TGTGCCAGCTCGGGTACGATGGGGAGGGCTTTCTTT; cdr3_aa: CASSGTMGRAFF
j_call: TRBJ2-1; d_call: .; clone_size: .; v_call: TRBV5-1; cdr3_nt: TGCGCCAGCAGCTTGGCGGCGGGACGGAGGTACAATGAGCAGTTCTTC; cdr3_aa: CASSLAAGRRYNEQFF
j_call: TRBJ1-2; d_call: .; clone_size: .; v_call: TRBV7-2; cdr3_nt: TGTGCCAGCAGCCGATCGGGGGGGAGACCTAACTATGGCTACACCTTC; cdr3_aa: CASSRSGGRPNYGYTF
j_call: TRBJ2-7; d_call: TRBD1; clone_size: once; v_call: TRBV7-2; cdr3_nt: TGTGCCAGTAGTCCAGAGGGGGCCAACGAGCAGTACTTC; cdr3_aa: CASSPEGANEQYF
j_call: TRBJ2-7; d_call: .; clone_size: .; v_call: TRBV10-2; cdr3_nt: TGCGCCACCAACCAACGGGCAGGGTCTTTGTACGAGCAGTACTTC; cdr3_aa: CATNQRAGSLYEQYF
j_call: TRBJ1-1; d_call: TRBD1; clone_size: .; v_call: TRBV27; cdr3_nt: TGTGCCAGCAGACAGGCACAGGGGATAAGTACTGAAGCTTTCTTT; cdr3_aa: CASRQAQGISTEAFF
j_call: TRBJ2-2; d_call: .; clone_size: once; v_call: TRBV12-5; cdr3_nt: TGTGCTAGTGGTTTGGTAATAACTAGAAGGGATACCGGGGAGCTGTTTTTT; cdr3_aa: CASGLVITRRDTGELFF
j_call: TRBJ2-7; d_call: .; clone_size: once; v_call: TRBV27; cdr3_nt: TGTGCCAGTCTCCCGGACCCTAGGCGGAGGGAGCAGTACTTC; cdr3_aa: CASLPDPRRREQYF
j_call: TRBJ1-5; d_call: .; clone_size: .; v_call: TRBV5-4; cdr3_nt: TGTGCCAGCAGCTTGGGCGGGGGACTCGGCAATCAGCCCCAGCATTTT; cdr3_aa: CASSLGGGLGNQPQHF
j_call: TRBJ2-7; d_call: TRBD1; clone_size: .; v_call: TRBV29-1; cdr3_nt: TGCAGCGTTGCAGGGACAGGGGGCTCCGAGCAGTACTTC; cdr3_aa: CSVAGTGGSEQYF